This is a list of T cell receptor beta chains from one sample in a study of beta chain features in type 1 diabetes. Sequencing used immunoSEQ multiplex PCR; TCRdb keeps in-frame clones, though not all of them. The repertoire holds roughly 160,000 clones, with 8% to 9.5% as singletons. The sequencing input was central memory CD4+ T cells from blood. The source is a woman aged 18-29 years with type 1 diabetes. Both conserved end residues are part of each CDR3. Fields, in order: V gene, clone size, J gene, D gene, CDR3 DNA, CDR3 protein. D genes are given only for firm matches. Clone size appears in some rows only: once, few, many, or a class for an expanded clone.

>TRBV25-1|-|TRBJ1-2|TRBD1
TGTGCCAGCAGGCCACAGGGGCGGGGAGGCTACACCTTC
CASRPQGRGGYTF
>TRBV7-2|-|TRBJ1-4|-
TGTGCCAGCAGCTTAGCACGGCAGGCTAATGAAAAACTGTTTTTT
CASSLARQANEKLFF
>TRBV28|few|TRBJ2-1|TRBD1
TGTGCCAGCAGGACGGGACAGGTCTACAATGAGCAGTTCTTC
CASRTGQVYNEQFF
>TRBV5-1|few|TRBJ2-3|TRBD2
TGCGCCAGCAGCTTGGATCTAGCGGGCACAGATACGCAGTATTTT
CASSLDLAGTDTQYF
>TRBV6-6|many|TRBJ2-7|TRBD1
TGTGCCAGCAGTTATGGGACAGGGGCCAGCACCTACGAGCAGTACTTC
CASSYGTGASTYEQYF
>TRBV30|-|TRBJ1-2|TRBD1
TGTGCCTGGAGTCCCCAGGGGGGCTATGGCTACACCTTC
CAWSPQGGYGYTF
>TRBV5-1|-|TRBJ2-1|TRBD2
TGCGCCAGCAGCTTGGAACTGGGCAGCGGGAGGGGCGAGCAGTTCTTC
CASSLELGSGRGEQFF
>TRBV7-2|few|TRBJ2-3|TRBD2
TGTGCCAGCAGCCTCAGACTAGCGGGGGGGCGAGGGACAGATACGCAGTATTTT
CASSLRLAGGRGTDTQYF
>TRBV18|-|TRBJ2-7|TRBD2
TGTGCCAGCCTAGCGGGGCCTTCCTACGAGCAGTACTTC
CASLAGPSYEQYF
>TRBV6-7|-|TRBJ1-1|-
TGTGCCAGCAGTTACCATGACACTGAAGCTTTCTTT
CASSYHDTEAFF
>TRBV9|few|TRBJ1-2|-
TGTGCCAGCAGCGCGAACCCGGGACACGGTGGGGGCTACACCTTC
CASSANPGHGGGYTF
>TRBV7-2|few|TRBJ1-2|-
TGTGCCAGCAGCTTAGGAATAGATGGCTACACCTTC
CASSLGIDGYTF
>TRBV23-1|-|TRBJ2-3|TRBD1
TGCGCCAGCAGTCACCCCATTAGGACAGGGGGCCGTGATACGCAGTATTTT
CASSHPIRTGGRDTQYF
>TRBV15|few|TRBJ1-6|-
TGTGCCACCAGCAGAGCGGGTGAAAGTTGGAATTCACCCCTCCACTTT
CATSRAGESWNSPLHF
>TRBV18|few|TRBJ2-7|-
TGTGCCAGCTCACCATCCGGGGCCTACGAGCAGTACTTC
CASSPSGAYEQYF
>TRBV5-1|few|TRBJ1-4|-
TGCGCCAGCAGGCTAGGGGCCGATGAAAAACTGTTTTTT
CASRLGADEKLFF
>TRBV7-8|few|TRBJ1-2|-
TGTGCCAGCAGCTTAGTAGGGGCTGGTGGCTACACCTTC
CASSLVGAGGYTF
>TRBV2|few|TRBJ1-6|TRBD1
TGTGCCAGCAGTGGACAGGGAGTTTCACCCCTCCACTTT
CASSGQGVSPLHF
>TRBV7-2|once|TRBJ2-7|TRBD2
TGTGCCAGCAGCTTAGGCCCGTCCGGACTAGCGGGGGGGTCGCAGTACTTC
CASSLGPSGLAGGSQYF
>TRBV19|-|TRBJ2-5|-
TGTGCCAGTAGAAGGGAGTTGGGCCTGGAGACCCAGTACTTC
CASRRELGLETQYF
>TRBV11-2|few|TRBJ2-5|-
TGTGCCAGCAGCTTCGGGGGATTGCAAGAGACCCAGTACTTC
CASSFGGLQETQYF
>TRBV30|few|TRBJ1-2|-
TGTGCCTGGAGTGGGGACTGGTATGGCTACACCTTC
CAWSGDWYGYTF
>TRBV11-2|-|TRBJ1-1|-
TGTGCCAGCAGCCGAAGTGGCCAAACCGGAGTTACTGAAGCTTTCTTT
CASSRSGQTGVTEAFF
>TRBV2|few|TRBJ2-1|-
TGTGCCAGCAGACCCCAGGGTGAGCAGTTCTTC
CASRPQGEQFF
>TRBV7-9|few|TRBJ1-4|-
TGTGCCAGCAGCTTAGCTGGAGGGGAGGAAAAACTGTTTTTT
CASSLAGGEEKLFF
>TRBV19|-|TRBJ1-5|TRBD1
TGTGCCAGTAGGTCGACAGGGGTCAATCAGCCCCAGCATTTT
CASRSTGVNQPQHF
>TRBV30|-|TRBJ2-7|-
TGTGCCTGGGGTTCCAGCGGGTGGGTGCAGTACTTC
CAWGSSGWVQYF
>TRBV5-1|many|TRBJ1-2|TRBD1
TGCGCCAGCAGCTTTGAACAGGGGGACCGAACCTTC
CASSFEQGDRTF
>TRBV18|many|TRBJ1-2|TRBD1
TGTGCCAGCTCACCCGGACAGGAGCGCTATGGCTACACCTTC
CASSPGQERYGYTF
>TRBV7-2|few|TRBJ2-5|TRBD2
TGTGCCAGCAGCTTGACTAGCGGGCAAGAGACCCAGTACTTC
CASSLTSGQETQYF
>TRBV10-3|few|TRBJ1-2|TRBD1
TGTGCCATCAGTGGCAGACAGGGAGGAGGCTACACCTTC
CAISGRQGGGYTF
>TRBV7-8|-|TRBJ2-3|TRBD2
TGTGCCAGCAGCTTAGTTGGGGGAGCGGGAACTAGCACAGATACGCAGTATTTT
CASSLVGGAGTSTDTQYF
>TRBV2|-|TRBJ2-4|TRBD1
TGTGCCAGCAGTAGGGACAGCTTAGCCAAAAACATTCAGTACTTC
CASSRDSLAKNIQYF
>TRBV27|few|TRBJ2-7|-
TGTGCCAGCAGCCGGGACAAACTTTACGAGCAGTACTTC
CASSRDKLYEQYF
>TRBV28|-|TRBJ2-1|-
TGTGCCAGCAGTTTACAGTACAATGAGCAGTTCTTC
CASSLQYNEQFF
>TRBV14|-|TRBJ2-5|-
TGTGCCAGCAGCCAAGCTGACACCACCCAGTACTTC
CASSQADTTQYF
>TRBV7-9|few|TRBJ2-1|TRBD2
TGTGCCAGCAGCTTGCTAGCGGGGACCAATGAGCAGTTCTTC
CASSLLAGTNEQFF
>TRBV11-3|few|TRBJ2-1|-
TGTGCCAGCAGCTTAGATTTGGGGAGCAATGAGCAGTTCTTC
CASSLDLGSNEQFF
>TRBV7-2|few|TRBJ2-1|-
TGTGCCAGCAGCTTAGCTAGCGGTATCAATGAGCAGTTCTTC
CASSLASGINEQFF
>TRBV27|-|TRBJ2-1|-
TGTGCCAGCAGAGTAGAGCCACACAATGAGCAGTTCTTC
CASRVEPHNEQFF
>TRBV29-1|few|TRBJ2-1|-
TGCAGCGTCGCCCGGTCGGGAGAGCAGTTCTTC
CSVARSGEQFF
>TRBV6-5|-|TRBJ2-3|-
TGTGCCAGCAGTTACGGAGGGGCTAGCACAGATACGCAGTATTTT
CASSYGGASTDTQYF
>TRBV28|-|TRBJ2-3|TRBD2
TGTGCCAGCAGTTCCCCTTCCGCTAGCGGGAGCACAGATACGCAGTATTTT
CASSSPSASGSTDTQYF
>TRBV7-6|few|TRBJ2-7|-
TGTGCCAGCTCCCCGCCCGAGCACGAGCAGTACTTC
CASSPPEHEQYF
>TRBV6-1|-|TRBJ1-5|-
TGTGCCAGCAAAGGGACAAGCAATCAGCCCCAGCATTTT
CASKGTSNQPQHF